These 32 T cell receptor beta chains share one sample of origin, sequenced in a study of blood T cell repertoires in COVID-19. Clones were sequenced by immunoSEQ multiplex PCR, and TCRdb holds only the in-frame ones, with some missing. Of approximately 150,000 clones in the sample, around nine tenths were seen once. The source material was peripheral blood. Every receptor here comes from a woman aged 45-59 years with active or convalescent COVID-19.

CDR3 nucleotides: TGTGCCAGCAGCTTTGGTTTAGCGGGAGTGGCCACCGGGGAGCTGTTTTTT. Translated: CASSFGLAGVATGELFF. The chain joins TRBV5-4 to TRBJ2-2; 9 bases are a match to TRBD2. CDR3 length: 17 residues. Trimming cost V 2 bases and J 4 bases; bases outside gene matches: 9. CDR1 and CDR2 (germline): SGHNT, YYREEE (reference sequence). Variable domain in full (rest from reference TRBV5-4 and TRBJ2-2): ETGVTQSPTHLIKTRGQQVTLRCSSQSGHNTVSWYQQALGQGPQFIFQYYREEENGRGNFPPRFSGLQFPNYSSELNVNALELDDSALYLCASSFGLAGVATGELFFGEGSRLTVL.

V usage is TRBV19 and J usage is TRBJ2-3; D is unclear. The germline V and J ends were trimmed by 5 bases and 0 bases, with 12 bases remaining between them. From germline, CDR1 is LNHDA and CDR2 SQIVND (reference sequence). CDR3 size: 15 residues. The CDR3 DNA sequence: TGTGCCAGTAGTTCAACCTGGCAAAGCACAGATACGCAGTATTTT. Residues: CASSSTWQSTDTQYF. The variable domain in full, completed from reference TRBV19 and TRBJ2-3, reads DGGITQSPKYLFRKEGQNVTLSCEQNLNHDAMYWYRQDPGQGLRLIYYSQIVNDFQKGDIAEGYSVSREKKESFPLTVTSAQKNPTAFYLCASSSTWQSTDTQYFGPGTRLTVL.

This clone was detected once. The chain couples TRBV6-6 to TRBJ2-3; D is unclear. Trimming took off 4 bases at V and 4 bases at J, with 9 bases between the two ends. The germline gives CDR1 MNHNY, CDR2 SVGAGI (reference sequence). The CDR3 covers 13 residues. This CDR3 is CASSSTGPDTQYF. CDR3 coding DNA: TGTGCCAGCAGTTCAACCGGTCCAGATACGCAGTATTTT.

V is TRBV10-3 and J is TRBJ2-6, with a tentative D call TRBD1 (6 bases). Germline CDR1 is ENHRY and CDR2 is SYGVKD. This CDR3 has 17 residues. V shed 10 bases and J shed 0 bases, with 19 bases lying between them. CDR3 in amino acids: CATSDRQGTSGANVLTF. The CDR3, as DNA: TGTGCCACCTCTGACAGGCAGGGAACCTCTGGGGCCAACGTCCTGACTTTC.

The CDR3: CASSQGAWGYTF. The CDR3 region has the DNA TGTGCCAGCAGTCAGGGGGCTTGGGGCTACACCTTC. This rearrangement joins TRBV2 to TRBJ1-2; the match to TRBD1 covers 8 bases. Germline V gives CDR1 SNHLY, CDR2 FYNNEI. V shed 5 bases, J shed 8 bases, and the junction held 4 bases outside the gene matches. The CDR3 loop spans 12 amino acids.

The chain recombines TRBV30 with TRBJ2-5, with TRBD2 matching 10 bases. Germline assignment: CDR1 GTSNPN and CDR2 SVGIG (reference sequence). The CDR3 spans 15 residues. V lost 1 base and J lost 7; bases outside the gene matches: 9. The CDR3 protein is CAWSEPAGGLGTQYF. CDR3 coding DNA: TGTGCCTGGAGTGAGCCAGCGGGGGGGCTTGGGACCCAGTACTTC.

The rearrangement links TRBV7-2 to TRBJ1-1; maybe TRBD1 (6 bases). This CDR3 has 15 amino acids. CDR1 SGHTA and CDR2 FQGNSA come from the germline V gene. V gave up 0 bases and J gave up 5 bases, with 13 bases separating them. This CDR3 reads CASSLAGRGMTEAFF. CDR3 DNA: TGTGCCAGCAGCTTAGCGGGCAGGGGAATGACTGAAGCTTTCTTT.

The V call is TRBV7-2, the J call TRBJ1-1, with TRBD1 matching over 7 bases. The V and J ends lost 3 bases and 4 bases, in that order; junction bases with no gene match: 5. From germline, CDR1 is SGHTA and CDR2 FQGNSA. The CDR3 spans 14 residues. The CDR3 region is CASSFHRGGTEAFF. In nucleotides, the CDR3 is TGTGCCAGCAGCTTCCACAGGGGAGGCACTGAAGCTTTCTTT. Based on the CDR3 plus reference TRBV7-2 and TRBJ1-1, the full variable domain is GAGVSQSPSNKVTEKGKDVELRCDPISGHTALYWYRQSLGQGLEFLIYFQGNSAPDKSGLPSDRFSAERTGGSVSTLTIQRTQQEDSAVYLCASSFHRGGTEAFFGQGTRLTVV.

V is TRBV10-3 and J is TRBJ2-2, with TRBD1 matching over 8 bases. CDR1 and CDR2 (germline): ENHRY, SYGVKD. V lost 4 bases, J lost 6 bases, and 10 bases stayed unmatched. CDR3 length equals 16 residues. The CDR3 sequence: CAISVGQGISSGELFF. The CDR3 DNA sequence: TGTGCCATCAGTGTTGGACAGGGTATCTCCTCCGGGGAGCTGTTTTTT.

CDR3 coding DNA: TGTGCCAGCAGCTTAATCGCGGGAGGCGAGCAGTACTTC. Its protein product is CASSLIAGGEQYF. The rearrangement uses TRBV7-2 and TRBJ2-7; 8 bases fit TRBD2. V lost 2 bases to trimming and J lost 6 bases; unmatched junction nucleotides: 3. The CDR3 is 13 residues long. Germline V gene sequence: CDR1 SGHTA, CDR2 FQGNSA.

The chain recombines TRBV7-2 with TRBJ1-1; D perhaps matches TRBD1 (5 bases). The CDR3 consists of 14 residues. V was clipped by 5 bases and J by 3 bases, with 13 bases between them. CDR1 SGHTA and CDR2 FQGNSA come from the germline V gene. The DNA for the CDR3 is TGTGCCAGCAGCCAAATGACAGAATACACTGAAGCTTTCTTT. Protein: CASSQMTEYTEAFF.

The genes are TRBV4-1 and TRBJ1-2; D remains ambiguous. CDR1 and CDR2 (germline): MGHRA, YSYEKL. Trimming shortened V by 2 bases and J by 2 bases, and 9 bases separated the two germline ends. The CDR3 runs 14 residues. Here the CDR3 reads CASSQPGRNYGYTF. Here the CDR3 DNA reads TGCGCCAGCAGCCAACCCGGGAGGAACTATGGCTACACCTTC.

This chain joins TRBV28 and TRBJ1-2, with D perhaps TRBD1 (5 bases). The V end lost 6 bases, the J end lost 4 bases, and 18 bases lay between the germline ends. Germline V lookup: CDR1 MDHEN, CDR2 SYDVKM. The CDR3 has 15 residues. The CDR3 DNA follows: TGTGCCAGCAGAGCCGGGGGAGGCTATAGCTATGGCTACACCTTC. It is translated as CASRAGGGYSYGYTF.

CDR3 in DNA: TGTGCCAGCAGCCAAGCTCGGTGCGCCAATCAGCCCCAGCATTTT. Protein product: CASSQARCANQPQHF. The J gene is TRBJ1-5, the V gene TRBV3-1 (or the pseudogene TRBV3-2); D remains unclear. The CDR3 has 15 residues. Deletions cut 1 base from V and 3 bases from J, with 10 bases between. CDR1 is LGHDT, CDR2 YNNKEL, per germline (reference sequence).

The CDR3 protein is CASSQDWAGEETQYF. The CDR3 bases are TGCGCCAGCAGCCAAGATTGGGCAGGGGAAGAGACCCAGTACTTC. V usage is TRBV4-1 and J usage is TRBJ2-5, with D tentatively TRBD1 (6 bases). The CDR3 is 15 residues long. Germline V gives CDR1 MGHRA, CDR2 YSYEKL. V was shortened by 0 bases and J by 3 bases, with 11 bases between the two germline ends.

This clone came up once. This chain joins TRBV29-1 and TRBJ2-1; unclear D gene. Trimming stripped 7 bases from V and 4 bases from J, with 8 bases between. The germline CDR1 and CDR2 sequences are SQVTM and ANQGSEA. This CDR3 has 11 amino acids. The CDR3, as DNA: TGCAGCGCCCCGAGATACAATGAGCAGTTCTTC. It codes for CSAPRYNEQFF.

The gene calls are TRBV24-1 and TRBJ1-1; D perhaps matches TRBD1 (5 bases). Germline CDR1 reads KGHDR; CDR2 reads SFDVKD. V was cut by 5 bases and J by 5 bases, with 14 bases left in between. The CDR3 has 14 residues. Here the CDR3 DNA reads TGTGCCACCAGTGGTCCTGGGGGGAAGACTGAAGCTTTCTTT. This codes for CATSGPGGKTEAFF.

The chain recombines TRBV7-2 with TRBJ2-3; 7 bases agree with TRBD2. Germline CDR1 reads SGHTA; CDR2 reads FQGNSA. V shed 2 bases, J shed 6 bases, and the junction held 11 bases outside the gene matches. The CDR3 extends over 16 amino acids. Here the CDR3 reads CASSLFTGGISDTQYF. CDR3 DNA: TGTGCCAGCAGCTTATTTACGGGAGGAATTTCCGATACGCAGTATTTT.

The rearrangement uses TRBV18 and TRBJ1-1, with TRBD1 identical over 7 bases. CDR3 size: 17 residues. Looked up from germline, CDR1 is KGHSH and CDR2 is LQKENI. V lost 1 base and J lost 1; bases outside the gene matches: 9. The CDR3 region is CASSPRSGGQTNTEAFF. The CDR3 coding sequence is TGTGCCAGCTCACCACGAAGCGGGGGACAGACGAACACTGAAGCTTTCTTT.

The genes are TRBV12-3 or TRBV12-4 and TRBJ2-5, with a tentative D call TRBD1 (7 bases). V lost 6 bases and J 8 bases, leaving 16 bases between the germline ends. The CDR3 loop spans 13 amino acids. The CDR3 nucleotides read TGTGCCAGCAGCCCTGACAGGGAGGTAACCCAGTACTTC. Residues: CASSPDREVTQYF.

This chain connects TRBV6-5 to TRBJ2-3; TRBD2 matches at 7 bases. The germline V gene has CDR1 MNHEY and CDR2 SVGAGI. This CDR3 contains 16 residues. The V and J ends lost 2 bases and 1 base, in that order; junction bases with no gene match: 6. CDR3 protein: CASSYSGRARTDTQYF. The DNA of the CDR3 is TGTGCCAGCAGTTACAGTGGGAGGGCCCGCACAGATACGCAGTATTTT.

This clone was picked up a small number of times. The rearrangement joins TRBV18 to TRBJ1-1; weak D call: TRBD1 (6 bases). Trimming took 2 bases from V and 2 from J, leaving 9 bases between them. This CDR3 region has 14 residues. Germline V gene sequence: CDR1 KGHSH, CDR2 LQKENI. CDR3 loop: CASSPLQGNTEAFF. Written as DNA, the CDR3 is TGTGCCAGCTCACCATTACAGGGTAACACTGAAGCTTTCTTT.

The J gene is TRBJ2-7, the V gene TRBV7-9; D possibly corresponds to TRBD1 (5 bases). The V gene's germline CDR1 is SEHNR and CDR2 FQNEAQ (reference sequence). CDR3 size: 13 residues. Trimming took 5 bases from V and 3 from J, leaving 11 bases between them. The CDR3 spells CASSPGQSYEQYF. DNA of the CDR3: TGTGCCAGCAGCCCTGGACAAAGCTACGAGCAGTACTTC.

This rearrangement joins TRBV7-9 to TRBJ1-1; 7 nucleotides align to TRBD1. Trimming took 5 bases from V and 0 from J; bases not matched to a gene: 12. The CDR3 extends over 17 amino acids. Per germline, CDR1 SEHNR and CDR2 FQNEAQ (reference sequence). The CDR3 here is CASSTFSGTALNTEAFF. The DNA of the CDR3 is TGTGCCAGCAGCACCTTCTCCGGGACAGCCTTGAACACTGAAGCTTTCTTT.

The chain combines TRBV5-4 with TRBJ2-7, with D hard to call. V lost 1 base and J 2 bases, leaving 7 bases between the germline ends. The CDR3 runs 13 residues. Germline V gives CDR1 SGHNT, CDR2 YYREEE (reference sequence). The CDR3 DNA reads TGTGCCAGCAGCTTGCAGGCTGCCTACGAGCAGTACTTC. Residues: CASSLQAAYEQYF.

The CDR3 nucleotides read TGTGCCAGCAGTGTAGGGACAGGATCCTACGAGCAGTACTTC. Translating gives CASSVGTGSYEQYF. The J gene is TRBJ2-7, the V gene TRBV2; 8 bases match TRBD1. Per the germline V gene, CDR1 is SNHLY and CDR2 is FYNNEI. J lost 1 base, V lost 4 bases, and 3 bases had no gene match. This CDR3 is 14 amino acids long.

V usage is TRBV5-4 and J usage is TRBJ2-1; D is undetermined. The CDR3 length is 11 residues. Germline values: CDR1 SGHNT, CDR2 YYREEE (reference sequence). Trimming pared 2 bases from V and 9 bases from J, leaving 6 bases between. The CDR3 sequence is CASSLLSEQFF. CDR3 in DNA: TGTGCCAGCAGCTTACTTAGTGAGCAGTTCTTC.

The chain has TRBV30 and TRBJ2-1, with 11 bases fitting TRBD2. This CDR3 comprises 15 residues. The V and J ends lost 2 bases and 7 bases, in that order; junction bases with no gene match: 7. The germline CDR1 and CDR2 sequences are GTSNPN and SVGIG (reference sequence). The CDR3 loop reads CAWSTSGRTRNEQFF. The CDR3 region has the DNA TGTGCCTGGAGTACTAGCGGGAGAACGCGGAATGAGCAGTTCTTC.

V and J are TRBV11-3 and TRBJ1-1; 9 bases fit TRBD1. The trim removed 5 bases at V and 2 bases at J, leaving 9 bases unmatched. CDR1 and CDR2 (germline): SGHNT, YENEEA. The CDR3 spans 16 residues. The CDR3 nucleotides are TGTGCCAGCAGCCCGGGACAGGGCAGGGGAAACACTGAAGCTTTCTTT. Protein: CASSPGQGRGNTEAFF.

The chain couples TRBV4-2 to TRBJ1-3; 8 bases are a match to TRBD1. CDR3 size: 16 residues. Germline V gives CDR1 LGHNA, CDR2 YNFKEQ. The V gene end was trimmed by 5 bases and the J gene end by 9 bases; junction bases not matched to a gene: 15. This CDR3 is CASSATPGQGDGTIYF. The CDR3 DNA reads as TGTGCCAGCAGCGCAACCCCCGGACAGGGAGATGGCACCATATATTTT.

This clone was observed a single time. This chain joins TRBV3-1 (or the pseudogene TRBV3-2) and TRBJ2-7; 9 positions match TRBD2. CDR1 and CDR2 from the germline V gene are LGHDT and YNNKEL (reference sequence). The CDR3 loop spans 17 amino acids. V was clipped by 0 bases and J by 6 bases; unmatched bases: 12. Here the CDR3 reads CASSQDFGGRAACEQYF. CDR3 in DNA: TGTGCCAGCAGCCAAGATTTTGGCGGGAGGGCAGCTTGCGAGCAGTACTTC.

The V and J genes are TRBV4-2 and TRBJ2-2; D gene uncertain. V lost 1 base, J lost 6 bases, and 6 bases lay in between. Per the germline V gene, CDR1 is LGHNA and CDR2 is YNFKEQ. This CDR3 spans 13 amino acids. The CDR3 sequence: CASSQVLSGELFF. DNA of the CDR3: TGTGCCAGCAGCCAAGTTTTATCCGGGGAGCTGTTTTTT.